These T cell receptor beta chains were read from a single sample in a study of blood T cell repertoires in COVID-19. The assay was immunoSEQ multiplex PCR, and TCRdb's table has in-frame clones only and misses some. The sample lists 95,000 to 150,000 clones, approximately 90% seen once, with around 2% in the top ten. The sequencing input was peripheral blood. The receptors here all came from a man aged 45 to 65 with COVID-19, enrolled during active disease. Both conserved end residues are part of each CDR3. Each record gives: V gene, J gene, clone size, CDR3 protein. The size of a clone is reported for some rows only, either as once, few or many, or as a class for expanded clones.

TRBV6-6	TRBJ1-5	NA	CASTGEGHQPQHF
TRBV5-1	TRBJ1-2	NA	CASSLDRLNLYGYTF
TRBV19	TRBJ1-5	NA	CASSIDHQGGNQPQHF
TRBV6-5	TRBJ1-4	NA	CASSSGNNEKLFF
TRBV5-1	TRBJ1-3	NA	CASSLGELTGNTIYF
TRBV7-9	TRBJ1-2	NA	CASSSGGTPRSAGYTF
TRBV5-1	TRBJ2-2	NA	CASSLPGTSTGELFF
TRBV6-5	TRBJ1-1	NA	CASSFLRGTEAFF
TRBV15	TRBJ1-4	once	CATSRDQGTNEKLFF
TRBV19	TRBJ2-1	NA	CASSQLAGPAHEQFF
TRBV27	TRBJ2-3	once	CASQAGTTDTQYF
TRBV20-1	TRBJ1-6	once	CSASFQGLGAHSPLHF
TRBV28	TRBJ2-5	NA	CASSLGLAGAEGETQYF
TRBV28	TRBJ1-4	once	CASSSGQGGEKLFF
TRBV6-1	TRBJ2-4	NA	CASSEQGAKNIQYF
TRBV7-9	TRBJ1-1	NA	CASSFRDRGNTEAFF
TRBV4-1	TRBJ2-7	NA	CASSLTSGQAYEQYF
TRBV6-5	TRBJ1-5	NA	CASSGQGRRQPQHF
TRBV11-1	TRBJ1-6	NA	CASSLTAGGNSPLHF
TRBV4-2	TRBJ2-1	NA	CASSREREGHPEQFF
TRBV24-1	TRBJ2-5	NA	CATSDLAGPQYF
TRBV2	TRBJ2-4	NA	CASTLGGQINIQYF
TRBV9	TRBJ2-1	NA	CASSVGLADYNEQFF
TRBV15	TRBJ2-3	NA	CATSRTITDTQYF
TRBV2	TRBJ1-2	once	CASRGQGLVGGYTF
TRBV6-5	TRBJ2-1	once	CASNYRGQGTEQFF
TRBV12-3/TRBV12-4	TRBJ2-7	NA	CASSPLAGGFLYF
TRBV15	TRBJ2-5	NA	CATSRALEALGETQYF
TRBV6-2/TRBV6-3	TRBJ2-6	NA	CASSSWEVSSGANVLTF
TRBV5-6	TRBJ2-3	NA	CASTDRVGADTQYF
TRBV7-2	TRBJ2-1	NA	CASSLPHQRRRSSYNEQFF
TRBV6-2/TRBV6-3	TRBJ1-5	NA	CASSYTLQGVDFSNQPQHF
TRBV10-3	TRBJ1-2	NA	CAISELLRDSPQYYGYTF
TRBV6-5	TRBJ1-1	NA	CASSYSGGTEAFF
TRBV19	TRBJ1-1	NA	CASSTRGQGDTEAFF
TRBV4-1	TRBJ1-2	NA	CASSPQGGGYGYTF
TRBV14	TRBJ1-2	NA	CASSQGQIYGYTF
TRBV3-1/TRBV3-2	TRBJ2-1	NA	CASSQELGLRSGNEQFF
TRBV4-1	TRBJ1-2	NA	CASSQGQGARGYGYTF
TRBV5-8	TRBJ1-4	NA	CASSLDRAGEKLFF
TRBV19	TRBJ2-1	NA	CASRVAGGPYNEQFF
TRBV19	TRBJ2-1	NA	CASSLRDEQFF
TRBV5-4	TRBJ2-1	NA	CASSLAGASGDNEQFF
TRBV28	TRBJ1-4	NA	CASTLDRGSNEKLFF
TRBV5-1	TRBJ1-1	NA	CASSATFSSEAFF
TRBV7-9	TRBJ1-1	NA	CASGEQGWTEAFF
TRBV15	TRBJ2-1	NA	CATSRGLADNNEQFF
TRBV19	TRBJ2-1	NA	CASTPGITGEQFF
TRBV27	TRBJ1-6	few	CASSLFQGDSPLHF
TRBV3-1/TRBV3-2	TRBJ2-1	NA	CASSHSESSYNEQFF
TRBV12-3/TRBV12-4	TRBJ2-1	NA	CASSQQGGNEQFF
TRBV4-3	TRBJ2-7	NA	CASSQVLAGGLSYEQYF
TRBV6-5	TRBJ2-1	few	CASSYGPTGKHEQFF
TRBV9	TRBJ1-1	NA	CASSVGPRGGTEAFF
TRBV28	TRBJ1-1	NA	CASGVTPNRGTEAFF